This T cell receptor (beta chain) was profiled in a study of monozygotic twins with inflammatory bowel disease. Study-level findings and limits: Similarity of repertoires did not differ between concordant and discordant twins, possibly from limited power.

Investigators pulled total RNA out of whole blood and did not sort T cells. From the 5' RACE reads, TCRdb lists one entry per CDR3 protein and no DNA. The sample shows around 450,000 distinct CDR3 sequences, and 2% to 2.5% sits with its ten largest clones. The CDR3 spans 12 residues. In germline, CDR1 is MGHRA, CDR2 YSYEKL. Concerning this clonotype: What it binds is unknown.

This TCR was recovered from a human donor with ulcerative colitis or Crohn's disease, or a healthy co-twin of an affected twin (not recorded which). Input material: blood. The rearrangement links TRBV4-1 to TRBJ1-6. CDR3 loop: CASSPLDSPLHF.